This TCR beta chain was obtained from a study of shared clonotypes between healthy human individuals. Study conclusions and caveats: Estimated clonotype richness was generally higher in naive than memory subsets.

The CDR3 is made up of 12 amino acids. CDR1 SNHLY and CDR2 FYNNEI come from the germline V gene. The ends were cut back, 8 bases at V and 5 bases at J, with 12 bases in the middle. Regarding this clone: The target antigen is unknown.

This table comes from immunoSEQ multiplex PCR, and its TCRdb copy is limited to in-frame clones, with some not included. The table has over 850,000 clones, 75% to 80% seen once. Sequences were obtained from memory CD4+ T cells from PBMCs. As to subset: CD45RA-negative fraction. This sequence was found in a man aged 18-30 years in good health. Some clones in this sample may be carry-over from other donors' samples. V usage is TRBV2 and J usage is TRBJ2-5, with D possibly being TRBD1 (5 bases). CDR3 residues: CASWGFPETQYF. CDR3 bases: TGTGCCAGCTGGGGCTTCCCGGAGACCCAGTACTTC.